The source of this T cell receptor beta chain is a study of T-cell memory formation after mild COVID-19. Study summary: TCR clusters showed largely donor specificity.

This clonotype was counted many times. Its antigen is undetermined. Study-wide results and limits: Whether day 37 second-wave clones are SARS-CoV-2-specific was not confirmed. Clones that shrank (day 15 to 85) were balanced CD4/CD8, whereas later expanders leaned CD4+.

Trimming removed 2 bases from V and 1 base from J, with 8 bases in between. The CDR3 is 15 residues long. Germline CDR1 MNHEY, CDR2 SVGAGI. Employing constant-segment primers, 5'RACE generated TCR alpha and TCR beta cDNA libraries bearing sample barcodes and UMIs. TCRdb re-called the 5' RACE reads with MiXCR, one entry per CDR3 protein. The data hold about 100,000 distinct CDR3 sequences, with around 10% observed a single time. The chain uses TRBV6-5 and TRBJ2-2, with a possible D match to TRBD1 (6 bases). The TCR sequence derives from a man in his late teens or twenties who had mild COVID-19 (a few samples of this study predate the infection). Cell type and time point are not known. What was sequenced was PBMCs or a T cell subset sorted from them (not recorded which). The chain's CDR3 is CASSYGQMNTGELFF. CDR3 coding DNA: TGTGCCAGCAGTTACGGACAGATGAACACCGGGGAGCTGTTTTTT.